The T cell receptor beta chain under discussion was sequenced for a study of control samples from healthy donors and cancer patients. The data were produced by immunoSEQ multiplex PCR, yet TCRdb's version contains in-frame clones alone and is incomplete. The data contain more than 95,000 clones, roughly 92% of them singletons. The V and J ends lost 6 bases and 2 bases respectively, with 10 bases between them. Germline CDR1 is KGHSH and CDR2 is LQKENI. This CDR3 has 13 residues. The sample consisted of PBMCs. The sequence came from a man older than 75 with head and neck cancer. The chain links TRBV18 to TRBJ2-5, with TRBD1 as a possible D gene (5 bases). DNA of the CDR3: TGTGCCAGCTCCTGGACAACTCAAGAGACCCAGTACTTC. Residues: CASSWTTQETQYF.